This T cell receptor (beta chain) was captured in a study of tumor and adjacent non-tumor tissue in lung cancer. Three rounds of nested PCR, following a modified ARM-PCR protocol, produced the TCRbeta library. TCRdb used MiXCR to reprocess the multiplex PCR reads, holding one entry per CDR3 protein. The sample contains approximately 130,000 distinct CDR3 sequences, around three fifths of which appear only once. This clonotype was recorded once. No cell sorting was done before RNA was extracted from the tissue. This CDR3 comprises 17 residues. J is TRBJ2-7 and V is TRBV12-3 or TRBV12-4, with TRBD2 identical over 9 bases. Input material: lung tumor tissue. The TCR was taken from a man younger than 40 with non-small cell lung cancer. This CDR3 is CARSSMRSGRISYEQYF. As DNA, the CDR3 is TGTGCAAGAAGTTCCATGAGGAGCGGGAGGATATCCTACGAGCAGTACTTC.